Reported below is one TCR beta chain. The sample comes from a study of identifying expanded T cells in peripheral blood. V was pared by 6 bases and J by 6 bases, with 12 bases between. There are 13 residues in the CDR3. Per the germline V gene, CDR1 is MDHEN and CDR2 is SYDVKM. Assay: immunoSEQ multiplex PCR; the TCRdb copy retains only in-frame clones and omits some. The sample has 50,000 to 60,000 clones; approximately 79% are singletons. This sequence originates from a person between 18 and 75 years old in good health. Sequenced: blood. V usage is TRBV28 and J usage is TRBJ2-1, with D perhaps matching TRBD1 (5 bases). The DNA for the CDR3 is TGTGCCAGCAGCCCTACCACAGGCAATGAGCAGTTCTTC. This codes for CASSPTTGNEQFF.